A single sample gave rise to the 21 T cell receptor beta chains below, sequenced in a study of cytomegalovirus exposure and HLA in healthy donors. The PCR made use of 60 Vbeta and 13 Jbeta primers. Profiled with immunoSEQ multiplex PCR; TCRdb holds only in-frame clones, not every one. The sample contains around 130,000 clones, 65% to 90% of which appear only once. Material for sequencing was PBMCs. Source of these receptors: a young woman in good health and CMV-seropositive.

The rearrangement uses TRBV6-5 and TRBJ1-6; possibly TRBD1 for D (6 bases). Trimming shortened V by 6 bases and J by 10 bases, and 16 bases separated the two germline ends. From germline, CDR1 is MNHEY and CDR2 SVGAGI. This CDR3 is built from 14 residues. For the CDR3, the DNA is TGTGCCAGCAGCCAGGGGATTTTAGGATCACCCCTCCACTTT. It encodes CASSQGILGSPLHF.

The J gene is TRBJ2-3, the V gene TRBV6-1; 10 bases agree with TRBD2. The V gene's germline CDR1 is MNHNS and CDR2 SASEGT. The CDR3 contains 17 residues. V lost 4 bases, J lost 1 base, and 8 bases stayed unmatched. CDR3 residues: CASSVTSGAVGTDTQYF. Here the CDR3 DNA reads TGTGCCAGCAGTGTAACTAGCGGGGCGGTGGGCACAGATACGCAGTATTTT.

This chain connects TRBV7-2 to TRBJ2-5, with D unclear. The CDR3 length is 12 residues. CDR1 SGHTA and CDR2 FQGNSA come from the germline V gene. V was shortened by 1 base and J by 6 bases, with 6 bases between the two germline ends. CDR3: CASSLEAQTQYF. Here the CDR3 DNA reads TGTGCCAGCAGCTTAGAAGCGCAGACCCAGTACTTC.

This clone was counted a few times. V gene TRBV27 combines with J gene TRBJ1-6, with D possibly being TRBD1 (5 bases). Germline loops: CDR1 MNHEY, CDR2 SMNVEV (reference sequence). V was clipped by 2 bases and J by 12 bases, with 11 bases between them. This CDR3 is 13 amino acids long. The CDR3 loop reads CASSLKDILPLHF. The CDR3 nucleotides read TGTGCCAGCAGTTTAAAGGACATACTACCCCTCCACTTT.

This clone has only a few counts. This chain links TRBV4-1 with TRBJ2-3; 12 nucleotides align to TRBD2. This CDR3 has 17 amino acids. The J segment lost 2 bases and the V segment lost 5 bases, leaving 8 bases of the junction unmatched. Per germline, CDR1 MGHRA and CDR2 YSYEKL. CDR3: CASSSATSGGATDTQYF. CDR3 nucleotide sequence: TGCGCCAGCAGCTCCGCGACTAGCGGGGGTGCCACAGATACGCAGTATTTT.

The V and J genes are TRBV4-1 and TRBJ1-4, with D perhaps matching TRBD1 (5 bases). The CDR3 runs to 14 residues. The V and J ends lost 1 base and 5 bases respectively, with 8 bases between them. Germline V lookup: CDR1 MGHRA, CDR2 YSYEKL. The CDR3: CASSQVTANEKLFF. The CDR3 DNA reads TGCGCCAGCAGCCAAGTGACAGCAAATGAAAAACTGTTTTTT.

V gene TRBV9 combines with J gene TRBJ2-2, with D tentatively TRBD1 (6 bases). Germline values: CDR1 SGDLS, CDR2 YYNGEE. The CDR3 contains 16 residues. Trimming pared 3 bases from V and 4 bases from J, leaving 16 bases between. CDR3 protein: CASSAPAGQPTGELFF. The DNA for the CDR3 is TGTGCCAGCAGCGCGCCGGCCGGACAGCCCACCGGGGAGCTGTTTTTT.

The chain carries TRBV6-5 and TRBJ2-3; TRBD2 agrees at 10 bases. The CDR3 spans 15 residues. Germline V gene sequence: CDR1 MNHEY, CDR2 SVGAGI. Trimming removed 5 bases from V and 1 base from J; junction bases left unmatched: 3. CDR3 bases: TGTGCCAGCAGTGGCACTAGCGGGGGCACAGATACGCAGTATTTT. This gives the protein CASSGTSGGTDTQYF.

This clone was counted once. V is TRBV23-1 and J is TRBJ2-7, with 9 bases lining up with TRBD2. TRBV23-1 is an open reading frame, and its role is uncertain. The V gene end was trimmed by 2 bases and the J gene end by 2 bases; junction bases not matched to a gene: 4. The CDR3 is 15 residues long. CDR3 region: CASSQISGGAYEQYF. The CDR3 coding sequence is TGCGCCAGCAGTCAAATTAGCGGGGGCGCCTACGAGCAGTACTTC.

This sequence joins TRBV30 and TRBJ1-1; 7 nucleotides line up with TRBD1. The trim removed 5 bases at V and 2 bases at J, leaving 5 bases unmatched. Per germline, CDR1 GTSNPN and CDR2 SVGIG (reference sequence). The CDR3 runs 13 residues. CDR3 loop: CAWQGQANTEAFF. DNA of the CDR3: TGTGCCTGGCAAGGACAGGCCAACACTGAAGCTTTCTTT.

The CDR3 loop is CASSEGQGGGEKLFF. The CDR3 region has the DNA TGTGCCAGCAGTGAAGGACAGGGGGGTGGAGAAAAACTGTTTTTT. The V and J genes are TRBV6-1 and TRBJ1-4; 9 bases match TRBD1. CDR1 MNHNS and CDR2 SASEGT come from the germline V gene. V shed 1 base, J shed 8 bases, and the junction held 5 bases outside the gene matches. The CDR3 extends over 15 amino acids.

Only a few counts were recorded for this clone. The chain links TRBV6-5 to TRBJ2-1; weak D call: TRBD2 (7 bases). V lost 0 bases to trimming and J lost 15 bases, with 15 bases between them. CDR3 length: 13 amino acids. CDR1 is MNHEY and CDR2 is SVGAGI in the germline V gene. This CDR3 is CASSYSRGGAPFF. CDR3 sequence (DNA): TGTGCCAGCAGTTACTCGAGGGGGGGCGCCCCGTTCTTC.

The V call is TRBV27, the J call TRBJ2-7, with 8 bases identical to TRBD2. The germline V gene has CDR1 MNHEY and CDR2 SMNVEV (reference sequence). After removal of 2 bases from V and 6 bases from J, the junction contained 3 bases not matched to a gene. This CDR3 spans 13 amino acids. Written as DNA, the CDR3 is TGTGCCAGCAGTTTAGGTCGGGGGGGCGAGCAGTACTTC. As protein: CASSLGRGGEQYF.

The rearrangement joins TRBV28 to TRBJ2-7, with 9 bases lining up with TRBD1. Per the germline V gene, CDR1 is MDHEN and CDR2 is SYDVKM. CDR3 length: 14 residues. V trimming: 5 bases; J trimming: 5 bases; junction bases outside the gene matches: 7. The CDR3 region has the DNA TGTGCCAGCAGTCAACCGGGACAGGGTAACGAGCAGTACTTC. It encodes CASSQPGQGNEQYF.

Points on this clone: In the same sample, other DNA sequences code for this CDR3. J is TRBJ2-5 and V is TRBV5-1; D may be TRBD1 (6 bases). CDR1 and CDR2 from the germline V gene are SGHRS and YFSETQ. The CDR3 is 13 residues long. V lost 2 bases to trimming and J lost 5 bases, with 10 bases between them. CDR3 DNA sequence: TGCGCCAGCAGCTTAGGGGGAGAGGAGACCCAGTACTTC. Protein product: CASSLGGEETQYF.

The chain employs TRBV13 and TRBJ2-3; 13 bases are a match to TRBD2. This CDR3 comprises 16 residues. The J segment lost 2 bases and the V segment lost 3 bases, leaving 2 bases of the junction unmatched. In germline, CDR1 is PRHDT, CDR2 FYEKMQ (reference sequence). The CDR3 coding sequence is TGTGCCAGCAGCTTTACTAGCGGGGGGGACACAGATACGCAGTATTTT. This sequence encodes CASSFTSGGDTDTQYF.

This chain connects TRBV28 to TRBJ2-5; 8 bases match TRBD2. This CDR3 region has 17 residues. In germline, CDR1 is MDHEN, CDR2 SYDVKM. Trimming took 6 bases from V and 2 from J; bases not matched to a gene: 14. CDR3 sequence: CASSLKVGGGPQETQYF. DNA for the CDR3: TGTGCCAGCAGCCTAAAAGTGGGCGGGGGGCCACAAGAGACCCAGTACTTC.

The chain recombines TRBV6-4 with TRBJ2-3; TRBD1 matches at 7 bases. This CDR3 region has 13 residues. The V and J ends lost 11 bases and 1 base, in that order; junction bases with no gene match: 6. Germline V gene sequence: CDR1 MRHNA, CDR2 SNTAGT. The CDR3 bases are TGTGCCTCCCGGGACAGACGCACAGATACGCAGTATTTT. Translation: CASRDRRTDTQYF.

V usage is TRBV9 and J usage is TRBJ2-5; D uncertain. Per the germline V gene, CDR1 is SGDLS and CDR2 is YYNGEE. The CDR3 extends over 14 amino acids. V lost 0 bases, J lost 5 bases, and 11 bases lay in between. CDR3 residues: CASSVGATSETQYF. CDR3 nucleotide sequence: TGTGCCAGCAGCGTAGGGGCGACGTCGGAGACCCAGTACTTC.

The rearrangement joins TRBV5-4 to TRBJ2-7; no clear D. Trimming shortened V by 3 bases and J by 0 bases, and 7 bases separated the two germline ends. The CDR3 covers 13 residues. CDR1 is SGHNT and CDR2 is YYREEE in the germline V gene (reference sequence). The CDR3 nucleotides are TGTGCCAGCAGCTCTAAGAGCTCCTACGAGCAGTACTTC. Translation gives CASSSKSSYEQYF. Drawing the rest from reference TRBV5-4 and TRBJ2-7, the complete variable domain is ETGVTQSPTHLIKTRGQQVTLRCSSQSGHNTVSWYQQALGQGPQFIFQYYREEENGRGNFPPRFSGLQFPNYSSELNVNALELDDSALYLCASSSKSSYEQYFGPGTRLTVT.

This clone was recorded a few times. The CDR3 DNA reads TGTGCCAGCAGCCCCCGGGACAGTTACAATGAGCAGTTCTTC. Protein sequence: CASSPRDSYNEQFF. This chain connects TRBV14 to TRBJ2-1; TRBD1 matches 7 bases. Germline V gene lookup returns CDR1 SGHDN and CDR2 FVKESK. V dropped 4 bases and J dropped 4; count of bases not matched to a gene: 4. The length of the CDR3 is 14 residues.